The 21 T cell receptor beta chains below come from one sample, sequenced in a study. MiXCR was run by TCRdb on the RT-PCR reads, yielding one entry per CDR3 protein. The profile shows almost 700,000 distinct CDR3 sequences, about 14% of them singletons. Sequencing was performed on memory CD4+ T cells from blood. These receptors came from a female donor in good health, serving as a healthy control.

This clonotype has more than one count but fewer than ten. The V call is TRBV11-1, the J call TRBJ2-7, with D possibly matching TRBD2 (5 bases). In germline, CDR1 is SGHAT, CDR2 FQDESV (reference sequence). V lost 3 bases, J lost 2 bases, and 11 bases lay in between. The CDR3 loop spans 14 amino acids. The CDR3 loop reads CASSFSLAAYEQYF. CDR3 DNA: TGTGCCAGCAGCTTTTCCCTAGCAGCCTACGAGCAGTACTTC.

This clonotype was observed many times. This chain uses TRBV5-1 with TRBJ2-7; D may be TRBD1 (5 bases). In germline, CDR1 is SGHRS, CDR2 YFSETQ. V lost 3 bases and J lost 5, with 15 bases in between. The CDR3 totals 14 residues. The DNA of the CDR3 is TGCGCCAGCAGCTCCCAGGGCAGGGTGGACGAGCAGTACTTC. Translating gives CASSSQGRVDEQYF.

CDR3 coding DNA: TGCGCCAGCAGCCAAGACACCCCTGGGGCCAACGTCCTGACTTTC. This gives the protein CASSQDTPGANVLTF. The chain recombines TRBV5-1 with TRBJ2-6; D remains ambiguous. With 4 bases removed from V and 2 bases from J, the gap between germline ends came to 10 bases. The CDR3 consists of 15 residues. CDR1 and CDR2 (germline): SGHRS, YFSETQ.

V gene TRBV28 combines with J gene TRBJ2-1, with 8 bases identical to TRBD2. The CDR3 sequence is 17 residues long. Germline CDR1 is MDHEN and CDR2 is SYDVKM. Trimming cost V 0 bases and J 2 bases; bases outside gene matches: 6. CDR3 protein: CASSLWDGRGTYNEQFF. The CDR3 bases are TGTGCCAGCAGTTTATGGGACGGGAGGGGCACCTACAATGAGCAGTTCTTC.

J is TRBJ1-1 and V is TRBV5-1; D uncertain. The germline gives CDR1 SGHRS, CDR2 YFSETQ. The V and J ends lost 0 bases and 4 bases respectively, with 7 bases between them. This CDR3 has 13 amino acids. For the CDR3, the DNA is TGCGCCAGCAGCTTGGCCCCTGGCACTGAAGCTTTCTTT. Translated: CASSLAPGTEAFF.

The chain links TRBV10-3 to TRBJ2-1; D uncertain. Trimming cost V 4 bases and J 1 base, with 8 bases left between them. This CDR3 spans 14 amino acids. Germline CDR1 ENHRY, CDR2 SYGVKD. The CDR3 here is CAISVGGSYNEQFF. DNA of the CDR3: TGTGCCATCAGTGTGGGTGGATCCTACAATGAGCAGTTCTTC.

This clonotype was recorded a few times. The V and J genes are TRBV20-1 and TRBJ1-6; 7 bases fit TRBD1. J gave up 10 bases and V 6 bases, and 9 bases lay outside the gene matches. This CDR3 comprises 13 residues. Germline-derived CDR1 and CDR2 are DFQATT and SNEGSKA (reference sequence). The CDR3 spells CSAPTGSGSPLHF. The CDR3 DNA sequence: TGCAGTGCACCGACAGGGTCAGGGTCACCCCTCCACTTT.

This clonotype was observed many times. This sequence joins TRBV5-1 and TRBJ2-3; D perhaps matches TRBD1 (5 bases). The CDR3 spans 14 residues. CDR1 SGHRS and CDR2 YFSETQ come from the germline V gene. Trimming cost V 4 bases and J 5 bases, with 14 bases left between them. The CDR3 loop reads CASSKQDTIDTQYF. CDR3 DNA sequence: TGCGCCAGCAGCAAACAGGATACCATAGATACGCAGTATTTT.

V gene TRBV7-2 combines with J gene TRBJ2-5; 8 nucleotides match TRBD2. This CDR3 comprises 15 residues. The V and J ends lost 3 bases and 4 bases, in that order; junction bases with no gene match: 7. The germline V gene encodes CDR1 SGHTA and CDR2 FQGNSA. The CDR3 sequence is CASSLDPGGGETQYF. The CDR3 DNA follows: TGTGCCAGCAGCTTGGACCCGGGGGGGGGAGAGACCCAGTACTTC.

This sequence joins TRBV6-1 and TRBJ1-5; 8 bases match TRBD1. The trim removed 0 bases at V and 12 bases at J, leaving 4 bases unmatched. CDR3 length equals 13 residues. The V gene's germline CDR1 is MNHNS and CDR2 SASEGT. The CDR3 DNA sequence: TGTGCCAGCAGTGAAGCATACAGGGGGGGCCAGCATTTT. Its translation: CASSEAYRGGQHF.

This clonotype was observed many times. CDR3 sequence reads: CASRIDRGPQETQYF. As DNA, the CDR3 is TGTGCCAGCAGGATAGACAGGGGGCCGCAAGAGACCCAGTACTTC. This rearrangement joins TRBV6-5 to TRBJ2-5, with TRBD1 matching 10 bases. Trimming removed 6 bases from V and 2 bases from J; junction bases left unmatched: 6. The CDR3 length is 15 residues. CDR1 MNHEY and CDR2 SVGAGI come from the germline V gene.

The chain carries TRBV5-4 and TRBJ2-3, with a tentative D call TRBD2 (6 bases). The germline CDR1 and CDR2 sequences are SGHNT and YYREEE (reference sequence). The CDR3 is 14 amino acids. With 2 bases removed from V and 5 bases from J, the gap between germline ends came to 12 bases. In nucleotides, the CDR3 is TGTGCCAGCAGCTTCTACGGGAGAGAAGATACGCAGTATTTT. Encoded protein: CASSFYGREDTQYF.

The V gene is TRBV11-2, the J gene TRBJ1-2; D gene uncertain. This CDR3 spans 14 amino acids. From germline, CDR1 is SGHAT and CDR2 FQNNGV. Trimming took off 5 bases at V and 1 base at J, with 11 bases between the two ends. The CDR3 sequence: CASSPLTVNYGYTF. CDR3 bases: TGTGCCAGCAGCCCACTTACAGTTAACTATGGCTACACCTTC.

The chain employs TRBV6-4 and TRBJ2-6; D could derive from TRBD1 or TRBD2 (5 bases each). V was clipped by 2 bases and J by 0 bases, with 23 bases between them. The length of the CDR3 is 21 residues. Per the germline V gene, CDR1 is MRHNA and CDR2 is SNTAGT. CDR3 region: CASSDPDITGTVYSGANVLTF. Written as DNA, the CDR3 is TGTGCCAGCAGTGACCCCGATATTACCGGGACGGTCTACTCTGGGGCCAACGTCCTGACTTTC.

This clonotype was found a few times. CDR3 loop: CASSFEGRRGYTF. CDR3 sequence (DNA): TGTGCCAGCAGCTTTGAGGGGCGACGAGGCTACACCTTC. This chain joins TRBV7-9 and TRBJ1-2, with a weak D call TRBD1 (5 bases). This CDR3 has 13 amino acids. Deletions cut 3 bases from V and 8 bases from J, with 13 bases between. Per germline, CDR1 SEHNR and CDR2 FQNEAQ (reference sequence). Combining the CDR3 with reference TRBV7-9 and TRBJ1-2 gives the whole variable domain DTGVSQNPRHKITKRGQNVTFRCDPISEHNRLYWYRQTLGQGPEFLTYFQNEAQLEKSRLLSDRFSAERPKGSFSTLEIQRTEQGDSAMYLCASSFEGRRGYTFGSGTRLTVV.

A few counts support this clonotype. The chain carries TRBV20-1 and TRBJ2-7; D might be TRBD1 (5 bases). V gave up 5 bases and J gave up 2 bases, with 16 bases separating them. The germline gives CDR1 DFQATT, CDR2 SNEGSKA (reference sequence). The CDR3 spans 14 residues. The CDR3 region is CSAPRRGRTYEQYF. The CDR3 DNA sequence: TGCAGTGCTCCCCGAAGGGGAAGAACCTACGAGCAGTACTTC.

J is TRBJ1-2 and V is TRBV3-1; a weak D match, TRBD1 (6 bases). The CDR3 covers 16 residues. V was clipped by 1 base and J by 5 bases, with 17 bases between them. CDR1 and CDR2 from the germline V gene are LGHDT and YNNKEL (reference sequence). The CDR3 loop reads CASSQVDRLDYYGYTF. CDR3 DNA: TGTGCCAGCAGCCAAGTTGACAGGCTGGACTATTATGGCTACACCTTC. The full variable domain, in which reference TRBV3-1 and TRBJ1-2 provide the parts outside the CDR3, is DTAVSQTPKYLVTQMGNDKSIKCEQNLGHDTMYWYKQDSKKFLKIMFSYNNKELIINETVPNRFSPKSPDKAHLNLHINSLELGDSAVYFCASSQVDRLDYYGYTFGSGTRLTVV.

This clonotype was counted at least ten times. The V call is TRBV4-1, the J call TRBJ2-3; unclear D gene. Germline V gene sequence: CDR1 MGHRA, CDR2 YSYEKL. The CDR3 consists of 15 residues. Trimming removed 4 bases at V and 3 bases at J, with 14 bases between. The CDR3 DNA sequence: TGCGCCAGCAGCCCGACGGAGTTGGGGACAGATACGCAGTATTTT. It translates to CASSPTELGTDTQYF.

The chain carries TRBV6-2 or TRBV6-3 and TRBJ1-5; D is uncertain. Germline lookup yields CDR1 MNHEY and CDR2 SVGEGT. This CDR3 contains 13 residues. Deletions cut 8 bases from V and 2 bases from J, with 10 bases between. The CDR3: CASRREGNQPQHF. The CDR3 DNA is TGTGCCAGCCGTCGAGAGGGCAATCAGCCCCAGCATTTT.

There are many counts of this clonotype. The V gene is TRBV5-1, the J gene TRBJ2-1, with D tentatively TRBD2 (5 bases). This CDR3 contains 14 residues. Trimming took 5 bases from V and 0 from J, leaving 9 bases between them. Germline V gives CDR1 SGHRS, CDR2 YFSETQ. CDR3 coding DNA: TGCGCCAGCAGGGTTAGCGCCTCCTACAATGAGCAGTTCTTC. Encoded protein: CASRVSASYNEQFF.

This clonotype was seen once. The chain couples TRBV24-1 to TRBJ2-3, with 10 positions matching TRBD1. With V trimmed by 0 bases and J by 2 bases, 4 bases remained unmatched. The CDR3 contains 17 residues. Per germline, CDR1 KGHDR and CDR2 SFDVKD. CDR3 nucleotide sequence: TGTGCCACCAGTGATTTGTGGACAGGGGGACTCACAGATACGCAGTATTTT. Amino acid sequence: CATSDLWTGGLTDTQYF.